Listed here are 21 T cell receptor beta chains from one sample, sequenced in a study of Graves' ophthalmopathy and Graves' hyperthyroidism. The sequenced template was RNA, covering the TCR beta CDR3 region. HTBI-primed RT-PCR formed the first round, and a multiplex PCR formed the second. MiXCR was run by TCRdb on the multiplex PCR reads, yielding one entry per CDR3 protein. The profile shows about 640,000 distinct CDR3 sequences, more than 40% of them singletons. Sequenced input: peripheral blood. The receptors were sampled from an adult man with Graves' ophthalmopathy.

This clonotype has a single count. With a much larger clone just one base away, this may be a read error. The CDR3 here is CASSWKGNGPRSYEQYF. Here the CDR3 DNA reads TGTGCCAGCAGCTGGAAAGGGAACGGACCACGGTCCTACGAGCAGTACTTC. The rearrangement joins TRBV7-6 to TRBJ2-7, with no clear D. Germline loops: CDR1 SGHVS, CDR2 FNYEAQ. The CDR3 runs 17 residues. V gave up 4 bases and J gave up 1 base, with 20 bases separating them.

This chain uses TRBV5-8 with TRBJ1-2; TRBD1 matches at 9 bases. V dropped 1 base and J dropped 5; count of bases not matched to a gene: 6. CDR3 length equals 15 residues. Looked up from germline, CDR1 is SGHTS and CDR2 is YDEGEE. The CDR3 protein is CASSLPRTGAYGYTF. The CDR3 nucleotides are TGTGCCAGCAGCTTGCCCCGGACAGGGGCATATGGCTACACCTTC. The whole variable domain, filled in from reference TRBV5-8 and TRBJ1-2, reads EAGVTQSPTHLIKTRGQQATLRCSPISGHTSVYWYQQALGLGLQFLLWYDEGEERNRGNFPPRFSGRQFPNYSSELNVNALELEDSALYLCASSLPRTGAYGYTFGSGTRLTVV.

The chain uses TRBV7-3 and TRBJ2-2, with 7 bases aligning to TRBD2. The germline V gene encodes CDR1 SGHTA and CDR2 FQGTGA. This CDR3 contains 15 residues. The CDR3 protein is CATRQPAGTTGELFF. The CDR3 region has the DNA TGTGCTACCCGACAGCCAGCGGGGACGACCGGGGAGCTGTTTTTT.

This clonotype has ten or more counts. The chain has TRBV11-2 and TRBJ1-4; 9 positions agree with TRBD1. V trimming: 5 bases; J trimming: 7 bases; junction bases outside the gene matches: 5. This CDR3 region has 14 residues. Germline values: CDR1 SGHAT, CDR2 FQNNGV. The CDR3 nucleotides read TGTGCCAGCAGCAAGGACAGGGGAGGTGAAAAACTGTTTTTT. Its protein is CASSKDRGGEKLFF.

This clonotype was detected ten times or more. Since a much larger clone is just one base distant, this may be a read error. The rearrangement links TRBV7-6 to TRBJ1-6; no definite D call. The CDR3 covers 14 residues. The germline V gene has CDR1 SGHVS and CDR2 FNYEAQ. Deletions cut 4 bases from V and 6 bases from J, with 10 bases between. The CDR3 nucleotides are TGTGCCAGCAGCTCGACAAGTTCTAATTCACCCCTCCACTTT. It translates to CASSSTSSNSPLHF.

This clonotype was detected ten times or more. The chain links TRBV7-6 to TRBJ1-3; D might be TRBD1 (5 bases). V was trimmed by 4 bases and J by 1 base, leaving 11 bases between them. Germline values: CDR1 SGHVS, CDR2 FNYEAQ. The CDR3 consists of 15 residues. The CDR3 loop is CASSSQGVSGNTIYF. CDR3 DNA: TGTGCCAGCAGCTCCCAAGGGGTATCTGGAAACACCATATATTTT. Looking up the rest from reference TRBV7-6 and TRBJ1-3 gives the full variable domain: GAGVSQSPRYKVTKRGQDVALRCDPISGHVSLYWYRQALGQGPEFLTYFNYEAQQDKSGLPNDRFSAERPEGSISTLTIQRTEQRDSAMYRCASSSQGVSGNTIYFGEGSWLTVV.

This clonotype occurred a few times. The CDR3 region is CASSKGPRLAGYGYTF. The CDR3 region has the DNA TGTGCCAGTAGTAAGGGACCCCGATTGGCTGGCTATGGCTACACCTTC. The rearrangement joins TRBV19 to TRBJ1-2; perhaps TRBD1 as D (5 bases). The length of the CDR3 is 16 residues. V lost 4 bases to trimming and J lost 4 bases, with 19 bases between them. Germline values: CDR1 LNHDA, CDR2 SQIVND (reference sequence). Using reference TRBV19 and TRBJ1-2 for the parts outside the CDR3, the full variable domain is DGGITQSPKYLFRKEGQNVTLSCEQNLNHDAMYWYRQDPGQGLRLIYYSQIVNDFQKGDIAEGYSVSREKKESFPLTVTSAQKNPTAFYLCASSKGPRLAGYGYTFGSGTRLTVV.

The chain has TRBV5-1 and TRBJ2-7; the match to TRBD2 covers 8 bases. Per germline, CDR1 SGHRS and CDR2 YFSETQ. V shed 1 base, J shed 1 base, and the junction held 7 bases outside the gene matches. The CDR3 totals 16 residues. The DNA for the CDR3 is TGCGCCAGCAGCTTGACCTCCAGCGGGAGTTCCTACGAGCAGTACTTC. Its translation: CASSLTSSGSSYEQYF.

This clonotype was counted a single time. V gene TRBV11-1 combines with J gene TRBJ1-6; D is ambiguous. With 7 bases removed from V and 10 bases from J, the gap between germline ends came to 14 bases. This CDR3 is built from 13 residues. Germline loops: CDR1 SGHAT, CDR2 FQDESV (reference sequence). DNA of the CDR3: TGTGCCAGCACCTCCGGGGTGGAGTCACCCCTCCACTTT. Its protein product is CASTSGVESPLHF.

The J gene is TRBJ2-7, the V gene TRBV4-2; TRBD1 aligns across 10 bases. Trimming cost V 0 bases and J 6 bases; bases outside gene matches: 8. This CDR3 has 16 amino acids. Germline V gene lookup returns CDR1 LGHNA and CDR2 YNFKEQ. As DNA, the CDR3 is TGTGCCAGCAGCCAAGAGGCGACAGGGGGCTTGGGCGAGCAGTACTTC. Protein sequence: CASSQEATGGLGEQYF.

The V and J genes are TRBV3-1 and TRBJ1-1, with a weak D call TRBD1 (6 bases). CDR3 length equals 14 residues. The V gene lost 8 bases and the J gene lost 1 base, with 14 bases spanning the gap. Germline assignment: CDR1 LGHDT and CDR2 YNNKEL (reference sequence). CDR3 DNA: TGTGCCAGCTCACCGATGGACAGGAACACTGAAGCTTTCTTT. This sequence encodes CASSPMDRNTEAFF.

The CDR3 reads CASSLDPARGSTDTQYF. In DNA form, the CDR3 reads TGTGCCAGCAGCTTAGACCCGGCTAGGGGGAGCACAGATACGCAGTATTTT. The V gene is TRBV7-9, the J gene TRBJ2-3, with TRBD1 as a possible D gene (6 bases). CDR3 length equals 17 residues. V gave up 1 base and J gave up 0 bases, with 14 bases separating them. CDR1 and CDR2 (germline): SEHNR, FQNEAQ (reference sequence).

The J gene is TRBJ2-1, the V gene TRBV20-1; maybe TRBD1 (6 bases). From germline, CDR1 is DFQATT and CDR2 SNEGSKA (reference sequence). Trimming pared 3 bases from V and 3 bases from J, leaving 15 bases between. There are 15 residues in the CDR3. Here the CDR3 DNA reads TGCAGTGCTAGGGTCTTAGGGGGTAACTACAATGAGCAGTTCTTC. Amino acids: CSARVLGGNYNEQFF.

Comments on this clonotype: One end of the junction is discordant with germline, which a read error may explain. The chain combines TRBV10-3 with TRBJ2-7; perhaps TRBD1 as D (5 bases). CDR1 is ENHRY, CDR2 SYGVKD, per germline. CDR3 length equals 16 residues. Here the CDR3 DNA reads TGTGCCAGCAGTTACTCGTTCGGCAGGGTTGGGTACGAGCAGTACTTC. This gives the protein CASSYSFGRVGYEQYF.

The V gene is TRBV20-1, the J gene TRBJ2-7; 10 bases are shared with TRBD2. This CDR3 comprises 16 residues. J gave up 3 bases and V 3 bases, and 11 bases lay outside the gene matches. Germline V gene data show CDR1 as DFQATT and CDR2 as SNEGSKA (reference sequence). The CDR3 DNA reads as TGCAGTGCTAGCCCCCTAGCGGGGGCCGAATTCTACGAGCAGTACTTC. Protein sequence: CSASPLAGAEFYEQYF.

The CDR3 loop reads CSLEVNYGYTF. The CDR3 nucleotides read TGCAGCTTGGAGGTTAACTATGGCTACACCTTC. The chain has TRBV29-1 and TRBJ1-2; no clear D. Looked up from germline, CDR1 is SQVTM and CDR2 is ANQGSEA. Trimming pared 8 bases from V and 1 base from J, leaving 8 bases between. CDR3 length equals 11 residues.

This clonotype was counted a few times. The J gene is TRBJ1-1, the V gene TRBV5-1, with TRBD1 matching over 8 bases. Germline lookup yields CDR1 SGHRS and CDR2 YFSETQ. The CDR3 is 14 residues long. The V gene end was trimmed by 3 bases and the J gene end by 1 base; junction bases not matched to a gene: 2. CDR3 DNA: TGCGCCAGCAGCTGGGACAGGCGGAACACTGAAGCTTTCTTT. It yields the protein CASSWDRRNTEAFF.

This clonotype was observed a handful of times. V and J are TRBV6-2 or TRBV6-3 and TRBJ2-5; 8 bases are shared with TRBD2. Trimming took 2 bases from V and 1 from J; bases not matched to a gene: 9. The CDR3 spans 17 residues. Germline loops: CDR1 MNHEY, CDR2 SVGEGT. The CDR3 region is CASSYGWSGGAQETQYF. The CDR3 DNA sequence: TGTGCCAGCAGTTACGGCTGGTCCGGGGGGGCCCAAGAGACCCAGTACTTC.

A few counts support this clonotype. The chain has TRBV12-5 and TRBJ2-7; a possible D gene is TRBD1 (6 bases). CDR3 length equals 14 residues. V was clipped by 3 bases and J by 2 bases, with 11 bases between them. CDR1 LGHNT and CDR2 FRNRAP come from the germline V gene. The CDR3 protein is CASGFVAGAYEQYF. CDR3 sequence (DNA): TGTGCTAGTGGTTTCGTCGCAGGGGCCTACGAGCAGTACTTC.

J is TRBJ2-6 and V is TRBV7-2, with no clear D. CDR1 and CDR2 (germline): SGHTA, FQGNSA. CDR3 length equals 14 residues. V was pared by 11 bases and J by 0 bases, with 11 bases between. The CDR3: CAWSASSGANVLTF. The CDR3 DNA sequence: TGTGCCTGGTCAGCAAGCTCTGGGGCCAACGTCCTGACTTTC.

CDR3 sequence (DNA): TGTGCCACCAGTCAGTCTGGCCTTACTACTAGCACAGATACGCAGTATTTT. Protein: CATSQSGLTTSTDTQYF. The chain uses TRBV24-1 and TRBJ2-3, with D hard to call. V lost 6 bases and J 0 bases, leaving 18 bases between the germline ends. Germline V gene data show CDR1 as KGHDR and CDR2 as SFDVKD. The CDR3 sequence is 17 residues long.